These T cell receptor beta chains were read from a single sample in a study of blood T cell repertoires in COVID-19. This table comes from immunoSEQ multiplex PCR, and its TCRdb copy is limited to in-frame clones, with some not included. The data show about 130,000 clones, 86% seen once. The sample was peripheral blood. Receptors originate from a woman in her forties or fifties who had recovered from COVID-19. The CDR3 runs from the conserved cysteine through the conserved F or W. D genes are given only for firm matches. The size entry is marked missing in some rows and otherwise reads once, few, many or a size class.

cdr3_nt: TGCGCCAGCAGCTCACAGGGGGCAGGGTACAATGAGCAGTTCTTC
cdr3_aa: CASSSQGAGYNEQFF
d_call: TRBD1
clone_size: NA
j_call: TRBJ2-1
v_call: TRBV5-1

cdr3_nt: TGTGCCAGTAGTAGCCAACTGTCCCACAGGCGCTTTGGCTACACCTTC
cdr3_aa: CASSSQLSHRRFGYTF
d_call: NA
clone_size: NA
j_call: TRBJ1-2
v_call: TRBV19

cdr3_nt: TGTGCCAGCAGTGGACTCGGACAGATGAGCTCCTATAATTCACCCCTCCACTTT
cdr3_aa: CASSGLGQMSSYNSPLHF
d_call: NA
clone_size: NA
j_call: TRBJ1-6
v_call: TRBV2

cdr3_nt: TGTGCCAGCAGCCCTTACAATGAGCAGTTCTTC
cdr3_aa: CASSPYNEQFF
d_call: NA
clone_size: NA
j_call: TRBJ2-1
v_call: TRBV5-8

cdr3_nt: TGTGCCAGCAGCGAACTAGCGGGAGGAAAGCAGTACTTC
cdr3_aa: CASSELAGGKQYF
d_call: TRBD2
clone_size: NA
j_call: TRBJ2-7
v_call: TRBV4-2

cdr3_nt: TGTGCCAGCAGCTTGGCCGGGGGGGCAGTGACCCGAGAAAAACTGTTTTTT
cdr3_aa: CASSLAGGAVTREKLFF
d_call: NA
clone_size: NA
j_call: TRBJ1-4
v_call: TRBV5-4

cdr3_nt: TGTGCCAGCGGGACTAGCGGGACTTACAATGAGCAGTTCTTC
cdr3_aa: CASGTSGTYNEQFF
d_call: TRBD2
clone_size: NA
j_call: TRBJ2-1
v_call: TRBV7-3

cdr3_nt: TGTGCCAGCATGTTTAATTACATGAACACTGAAGCTTTCTTT
cdr3_aa: CASMFNYMNTEAFF
d_call: NA
clone_size: NA
j_call: TRBJ1-1
v_call: TRBV6-5

cdr3_nt: TGTGCCAGCAGCTGGGGGCAGTACAATGAGCAGTTCTTC
cdr3_aa: CASSWGQYNEQFF
d_call: NA
clone_size: NA
j_call: TRBJ2-1
v_call: TRBV7-8

cdr3_nt: TGTGCCAGCAGCTTAGGGACAGGGGGCAATGAGCAGTTCTTC
cdr3_aa: CASSLGTGGNEQFF
d_call: TRBD1
clone_size: NA
j_call: TRBJ2-1
v_call: TRBV7-2

cdr3_nt: TGTGCCAGCTCACCACCAGGGAGCTCCTACGAGCAGTACTTC
cdr3_aa: CASSPPGSSYEQYF
d_call: NA
clone_size: NA
j_call: TRBJ2-7
v_call: TRBV18

cdr3_nt: TGTGCCAGCAGCCAAGATAGGAGGGGGCCCTACAATGAGCAGTTCTTC
cdr3_aa: CASSQDRRGPYNEQFF
d_call: NA
clone_size: NA
j_call: TRBJ2-1
v_call: TRBV14

cdr3_nt: TGTGCCAGCAGTGACACTAGTAAGTTAAACGAGCAGTACTTC
cdr3_aa: CASSDTSKLNEQYF
d_call: NA
clone_size: NA
j_call: TRBJ2-7
v_call: TRBV6-6

cdr3_nt: TGCAGCGTTGAAACGCAGACAGGGATTAACTATGGCTACACCTTC
cdr3_aa: CSVETQTGINYGYTF
d_call: TRBD1
clone_size: NA
j_call: TRBJ1-2
v_call: TRBV29-1

cdr3_nt: TGTGCCACACTCGGGACAGCGTTTTCGAACACCGGGGAGCTGTTTTTT
cdr3_aa: CATLGTAFSNTGELFF
d_call: TRBD1
clone_size: NA
j_call: TRBJ2-2
v_call: TRBV19

cdr3_nt: TGTGCCAGCAGCTTAGGGGCTGGGACAGGGCTCTCTGGAAACACCATATATTTT
cdr3_aa: CASSLGAGTGLSGNTIYF
d_call: TRBD1
clone_size: NA
j_call: TRBJ1-3
v_call: TRBV7-9

cdr3_nt: TGTGCCAGCAGCCAACTGACAGGGAACCCCCTCGATGGCTACACCTTC
cdr3_aa: CASSQLTGNPLDGYTF
d_call: TRBD1
clone_size: NA
j_call: TRBJ1-2
v_call: TRBV7-9

cdr3_nt: TGTGCCAGCAGTGCGACAGGGGAAAGTTCACCCCTCCACTTT
cdr3_aa: CASSATGESSPLHF
d_call: TRBD1
clone_size: NA
j_call: TRBJ1-6
v_call: TRBV25-1

cdr3_nt: TGCAGCGTTGAAGGGTTGGGGACGGGAGCCACAGATACGCAGTATTTT
cdr3_aa: CSVEGLGTGATDTQYF
d_call: NA
clone_size: NA
j_call: TRBJ2-3
v_call: TRBV29-1

cdr3_nt: TGCGCCAGCAGTACCGGGACAGGGCCTATTGGCTACACCTTC
cdr3_aa: CASSTGTGPIGYTF
d_call: TRBD1
clone_size: NA
j_call: TRBJ1-2
v_call: TRBV5-1

cdr3_nt: TGTGCCAGTCCTCGGGCCAGGGTGGGGTCCTGGGAGCAGTACTTC
cdr3_aa: CASPRARVGSWEQYF
d_call: NA
clone_size: NA
j_call: TRBJ2-7
v_call: TRBV19

cdr3_nt: TGTGCCAGCAGCTTAGGAGGGCAAGAGACCCAGTACTTC
cdr3_aa: CASSLGGQETQYF
d_call: NA
clone_size: NA
j_call: TRBJ2-5
v_call: TRBV11-2

cdr3_nt: TGTGCCAGCAGCTACACAAGGACAGGGGGAATGGACGAGCAGTACTTC
cdr3_aa: CASSYTRTGGMDEQYF
d_call: TRBD1
clone_size: NA
j_call: TRBJ2-7
v_call: TRBV4-2

cdr3_nt: TGCGCCAGCAGCTTGGCAGGGGGCGAGCAGTACTTC
cdr3_aa: CASSLAGGEQYF
d_call: TRBD1
clone_size: NA
j_call: TRBJ2-7
v_call: TRBV5-1

cdr3_nt: TGTGCCAGCTCACGCCAGGGCGGTGCGGACACTGAAGCTTTCTTT
cdr3_aa: CASSRQGGADTEAFF
d_call: NA
clone_size: NA
j_call: TRBJ1-1
v_call: TRBV18

cdr3_nt: TGTGCCTGGAGTCCGGACAGGGGAGAGGCCTTC
cdr3_aa: CAWSPDRGEAF
d_call: TRBD1
clone_size: NA
j_call: TRBJ1-2
v_call: TRBV30

cdr3_nt: TGTGCCAGCAGCGACCCAGGGGCGCGTTATGAAAAACTGTTTTTT
cdr3_aa: CASSDPGARYEKLFF
d_call: NA
clone_size: once
j_call: TRBJ1-4
v_call: TRBV11-2

cdr3_nt: TGTGCCAGCAGGCAGGGAAGGGAGCAGTACTTC
cdr3_aa: CASRQGREQYF
d_call: NA
clone_size: NA
j_call: TRBJ2-7
v_call: TRBV3-1/TRBV3-2

cdr3_nt: TGTGCCAGCAGCCAACCGGGGGGTTCTGAAGCTTTCTTT
cdr3_aa: CASSQPGGSEAFF
d_call: NA
clone_size: NA
j_call: TRBJ1-1
v_call: TRBV3-1/TRBV3-2

cdr3_nt: TGCGCCAGCAGCCCTGGGACTAGCGGGGGGGCAGCAGGGACCCAGTACTTC
cdr3_aa: CASSPGTSGGAAGTQYF
d_call: TRBD2
clone_size: once
j_call: TRBJ2-5
v_call: TRBV5-1

cdr3_nt: TGTGCCAGCAGCGGGATAGCGGGAGGGCAGGAGCAGTACTTC
cdr3_aa: CASSGIAGGQEQYF
d_call: TRBD2
clone_size: few
j_call: TRBJ2-7
v_call: TRBV9

cdr3_nt: TGCGCCAGCAGCCGCTCACAGGGGACCGGAAACACCATATATTTT
cdr3_aa: CASSRSQGTGNTIYF
d_call: TRBD1
clone_size: NA
j_call: TRBJ1-3
v_call: TRBV4-3

cdr3_nt: TGTGCCAGCAGAACGGGACAACCTAATGAAAAACTGTTTTTT
cdr3_aa: CASRTGQPNEKLFF
d_call: NA
clone_size: few
j_call: TRBJ1-4
v_call: TRBV27